These 6 T cell receptor beta chains share one sample of origin, sequenced in a study of T cell responses to AZD1222 COVID-19 vaccine. Generated by immunoSEQ multiplex PCR, the TCRdb table keeps only in-frame clones and is missing some. The table has under 80,000 clones, under 90% seen once. The sequences come from peripheral blood, collected on day 0 of AZD1222 vaccination. The receptors stem from an adult in good health.

The rearrangement links TRBV5-6 to TRBJ2-1; 11 bases are a match to TRBD1. Germline CDR1 and CDR2: SGHDT and YYEEEE. V lost 6 bases and J lost 4; bases outside the gene matches: 9. This CDR3 has 16 amino acids. In DNA, the CDR3 is TGTGCCAGCACCAGGGACAGGGGGGAAATTTACAATGAGCAGTTCTTC. Translated, it gives CASTRDRGEIYNEQFF.

This chain uses TRBV19 with TRBJ2-1; 9 positions agree with TRBD1. After removal of 5 bases from V and 4 bases from J, the junction contained 6 bases not matched to a gene. CDR3 length: 15 amino acids. The germline V gene encodes CDR1 LNHDA and CDR2 SQIVND (reference sequence). CDR3 bases: TGTGCCAGTAGTCTCCGGGACAGGGCTTACAATGAGCAGTTCTTC. Translated: CASSLRDRAYNEQFF.

The chain joins TRBV30 to TRBJ2-7, with D unclear. This CDR3 has 14 residues. Trimming stripped 3 bases from V and 4 bases from J, with 16 bases between. CDR1 and CDR2 (germline): GTSNPN, SVGIG (reference sequence). As DNA, the CDR3 is TGTGCCTGGAGCGCCTATAGGGAAGGTTACGAGCAGTACTTC. Protein: CAWSAYREGYEQYF.

This sequence joins TRBV7-2 and TRBJ2-7, with 10 bases matching TRBD2. This CDR3 comprises 15 residues. Losses at the gene ends were 1 base for V and 5 bases for J; bases not matched to a gene: 5. Germline V CDR1 and CDR2: SGHTA, FQGNSA. The CDR3 nucleotides are TGTGCCAGCAGCTTAGGGGGAGCGGGAGGGAACGAGCAGTACTTC. Translation gives CASSLGGAGGNEQYF.

The gene calls are TRBV4-1 and TRBJ1-5, with 8 nucleotides matching TRBD1. The CDR3 covers 16 residues. Germline values: CDR1 MGHRA, CDR2 YSYEKL. V lost 0 bases and J lost 4; bases outside the gene matches: 5. The DNA of the CDR3 is TGCGCCAGCAGCCAAGAGGCGGGACAGGTAAATCAGCCCCAGCATTTT. Its protein is CASSQEAGQVNQPQHF.

The rearrangement joins TRBV13 to TRBJ1-1; 7 positions agree with TRBD1. The J segment lost 3 bases and the V segment lost 5 bases, leaving 9 bases of the junction unmatched. Per germline, CDR1 PRHDT and CDR2 FYEKMQ (reference sequence). This CDR3 contains 15 residues. This CDR3 is CASSRDRRPDTEAFF. CDR3 coding DNA: TGTGCCAGCAGCCGGGACAGACGGCCTGACACTGAAGCTTTCTTT.